Below, 26 T cell receptor beta chains from the same sample are listed, as sequenced in a study of neoadjuvant anti-PD-1 for oral cavity cancer. Profiling relied on immunoSEQ multiplex PCR, and the TCRdb table lists in-frame clones only, not all of them. The sample lists about 81,000 clones; approximately 80% were seen once. The sequenced sample was PBMCs, obtained before nivolumab (anti-PD-1) treatment. These receptors were taken from a person aged 40-85 years with oral cavity squamous cell carcinoma.

The CDR3 sequence: CASSWGQGIGELFF. CDR3 bases: TGCGCCAGCAGCTGGGGACAGGGGATCGGGGAGCTGTTTTTT. V gene TRBV5-1 combines with J gene TRBJ2-2; 10 bases line up with TRBD1. Germline V gene data show CDR1 as SGHRS and CDR2 as YFSETQ. This CDR3 is built from 14 residues. Trimming cost V 3 bases and J 7 bases; bases outside gene matches: 3.

The chain links TRBV5-1 to TRBJ2-7; tentatively, D is TRBD2 (6 bases). V shed 2 bases and J shed 2 bases, with 11 bases lying between them. The CDR3 totals 14 residues. CDR1 is SGHRS, CDR2 YFSETQ, per germline. The CDR3 DNA reads TGCGCCAGCAGCTTATCGGGGGACCCCTACGAGCAGTACTTC. Translated: CASSLSGDPYEQYF.

The rearrangement uses TRBV19 and TRBJ1-5; no clear D gene. CDR3 length: 18 amino acids. CDR1 is LNHDA and CDR2 is SQIVND in the germline V gene (reference sequence). The V and J ends lost 5 bases and 0 bases respectively, with 20 bases between them. CDR3: CASSPRDLTPNSNQPQHF. CDR3 nucleotide sequence: TGTGCCAGTAGTCCCCGAGACCTGACACCGAATAGCAATCAGCCCCAGCATTTT.

The chain combines TRBV30 with TRBJ2-3, with 7 bases identical to TRBD2. V shed 2 bases, J shed 5 bases, and the junction held 10 bases outside the gene matches. The CDR3 consists of 15 residues. The germline V gene encodes CDR1 GTSNPN and CDR2 SVGIG (reference sequence). CDR3 in DNA: TGTGCCTGGAGTCCCATGGGAGGGCCAGGAGATACGCAGTATTTT. Translating gives CAWSPMGGPGDTQYF.

The V call is TRBV29-1, the J call TRBJ1-5; D remains ambiguous. The CDR3 has 16 residues. Germline CDR1 SQVTM, CDR2 ANQGSEA. V lost 6 bases and J 2 bases, leaving 20 bases between the germline ends. The chain's CDR3 is CSVQNGPLGGNQPQHF. CDR3 in DNA: TGCAGCGTCCAAAACGGGCCCCTCGGAGGCAATCAGCCCCAGCATTTT.

V gene TRBV7-9 combines with J gene TRBJ2-3; 11 positions match TRBD2. Per germline, CDR1 SEHNR and CDR2 FQNEAQ (reference sequence). This CDR3 contains 17 residues. J lost 0 bases, V lost 3 bases, and 5 bases had no gene match. DNA of the CDR3: TGTGCCAGCAGCTTCGGGACTAGCGGATCTAGCACAGATACGCAGTATTTT. Protein product: CASSFGTSGSSTDTQYF.

The chain carries TRBV11-2 and TRBJ1-5; D gene ambiguous. This CDR3 is built from 13 residues. V dropped 0 bases and J dropped 1 base, with 1 base sitting between them. Germline CDR1 and CDR2: SGHAT and FQNNGV. For the CDR3, the DNA is TGTGCCAGCAGCTTAGAAAGCAATCAGCCCCAGCATTTT. The encoded protein is CASSLESNQPQHF.

This chain links TRBV5-1 with TRBJ2-7, with TRBD1 matching 9 bases. After removal of 3 bases from V and 3 bases from J, the junction contained 7 bases not matched to a gene. In germline, CDR1 is SGHRS, CDR2 YFSETQ. CDR3 length: 15 residues. CDR3 DNA sequence: TGCGCCAGCAGCTGGGACTCGACAGGGGGCTACGAGCAGTACTTC. This sequence encodes CASSWDSTGGYEQYF.

Turning to this clone: It is unclear where the CDR3 begins or ends on the DNA, so no DNA is shown, and the CDR3 is as TCRdb lists it. CDR3: CASSSSGQYGYTF. The chain is built from TRBV11-2 and TRBJ1-2; the table calls TRBD1, which could not be checked here. The CDR3 numbers 13 amino acids, ends counted. Germline CDR1 reads SGHAT; CDR2 reads FQNNGV.

The J gene is TRBJ1-1, the V gene TRBV29-1, with D possibly TRBD1 on 6 matching bases. The CDR3 has 13 residues. Trimming took 6 bases from V and 7 from J, leaving 18 bases between them. Looked up from germline, CDR1 is SQVTM and CDR2 is ANQGSEA. DNA for the CDR3: TGCAGCGTCGAATTACAGGGCGAGGGTGAAGCTTTCTTT. It codes for CSVELQGEGEAFF.

The chain links TRBV27 to TRBJ2-3, with TRBD2 identical over 11 bases. The CDR3 runs 13 residues. After removal of 10 bases from V and 6 bases from J, the junction contained 6 bases not matched to a gene. Germline loops: CDR1 MNHEY, CDR2 SMNVEV (reference sequence). CDR3 in amino acids: CATRLAGTDTQYF. CDR3 bases: TGTGCCACCAGACTAGCGGGAACGGATACGCAGTATTTT.

The rearrangement uses TRBV16 and TRBJ1-1; a weak D match, TRBD1 (5 bases). The V gene's germline CDR1 is KGHSY and CDR2 FQNENV. Trimming cost V 5 bases and J 11 bases, with 18 bases left between them. The length of the CDR3 is 13 residues. The CDR3 region is CASSASRGGEAFF. The CDR3 DNA reads TGTGCCAGCAGCGCTTCCCGCGGGGGGGAGGCTTTCTTT.

CDR3 region: CASRATYNEQFF. The CDR3 DNA reads TGTGCCAGCAGGGCTACCTACAATGAGCAGTTCTTC. The rearrangement joins TRBV6-5 to TRBJ2-1; the D is unclear. CDR3 length: 12 amino acids. Trimming stripped 6 bases from V and 2 bases from J, with 5 bases between. Germline V gene data show CDR1 as MNHEY and CDR2 as SVGAGI.

This chain links TRBV10-3 with TRBJ2-1, with 12 bases identical to TRBD2. CDR3 size: 15 residues. The ends lost 2 bases at V and 7 bases at J; junction bases unmatched: 3. Germline V gives CDR1 ENHRY, CDR2 SYGVKD. CDR3 in DNA: TGTGCCATCAGTGAGGTGACTAGCGGGGGAAATGAGCAGTTCTTC. Protein product: CAISEVTSGGNEQFF.

The rearrangement uses TRBV19 and TRBJ1-5; D is unresolved. V lost 3 bases and J 3 bases, leaving 12 bases between the germline ends. The CDR3 has 15 residues. Germline assignment: CDR1 LNHDA and CDR2 SQIVND (reference sequence). CDR3 amino acids: CASSMGLATNQPQHF. The CDR3 DNA follows: TGTGCCAGTAGTATGGGCTTGGCTACCAATCAGCCCCAGCATTTT.

The V and J genes are TRBV19 and TRBJ2-6, with D perhaps being TRBD1 or TRBD2 (5 bases each). The CDR3 covers 15 residues. Germline values: CDR1 LNHDA, CDR2 SQIVND (reference sequence). V dropped 6 bases and J dropped 2 bases, with 11 bases sitting between them. The CDR3 sequence: CASSPGAAGANVLTF. The CDR3, as DNA: TGTGCCAGTAGCCCCGGGGCCGCTGGGGCCAACGTCCTGACTTTC.

In DNA form, the CDR3 reads TGTGCCAGCAGCTTAGCGGGAGGGTTGGGGGAGCTGTTTTTT. This translates into CASSLAGGLGELFF. The genes are TRBV6-5 and TRBJ2-2; 11 positions agree with TRBD2. V was clipped by 6 bases and J by 8 bases; unmatched bases: 5. CDR1 MNHEY and CDR2 SVGAGI come from the germline V gene. The CDR3 is made up of 14 amino acids.

This rearrangement joins TRBV19 to TRBJ2-3; the D is unclear. Germline V CDR1 and CDR2: LNHDA, SQIVND (reference sequence). The CDR3 has 14 amino acids. Deletions cut 6 bases from V and 1 base from J, with 11 bases between. In nucleotides, the CDR3 is TGTGCCAGTAGGCAAGCTATGGGCACAGATACGCAGTATTTT. As protein: CASRQAMGTDTQYF.

The rearrangement joins TRBV5-1 to TRBJ2-6, with D possibly being TRBD1 (6 bases). V lost 4 bases to trimming and J lost 4 bases, with 12 bases between them. CDR3 length: 15 residues. Germline CDR1 and CDR2: SGHRS and YFSETQ. The CDR3 is CASSPSGAGANVLTF. CDR3 bases: TGCGCCAGCAGCCCCTCAGGGGCGGGGGCCAACGTCCTGACTTTC.

Written as DNA, the CDR3 is TGTGCCAGTAGTAGGAACAGGGGCAATCAGCCCCAGCATTTT. This gives the protein CASSRNRGNQPQHF. The chain recombines TRBV19 with TRBJ1-5; weak D call: TRBD1 (6 bases). Germline CDR1 LNHDA, CDR2 SQIVND (reference sequence). V gave up 4 bases and J gave up 2 bases, with 9 bases separating them. CDR3 length equals 14 residues. The full variable domain, with the rest looked up from reference TRBV19 and TRBJ1-5, is DGGITQSPKYLFRKEGQNVTLSCEQNLNHDAMYWYRQDPGQGLRLIYYSQIVNDFQKGDIAEGYSVSREKKESFPLTVTSAQKNPTAFYLCASSRNRGNQPQHFGDGTRLSIL.

The genes are TRBV6-4 and TRBJ2-2; tentatively, D is TRBD1 (6 bases). This CDR3 is built from 15 residues. V shed 5 bases and J shed 3 bases, with 13 bases lying between them. Germline V gives CDR1 MRHNA, CDR2 SNTAGT. The CDR3 DNA sequence: TGTGCCAGCAGTATTGACAGGTCGTACACCGGGGAGCTGTTTTTT. Translated: CASSIDRSYTGELFF.

CDR3 nucleotides: TGTGCCAGCAACCATGAGTATAATGAAAAACTGTTTTTT. This codes for CASNHEYNEKLFF. The V call is TRBV6-1, the J call TRBJ1-4, with no clear D. CDR1 and CDR2 (germline): MNHNS, SASEGT. The CDR3 is made up of 13 amino acids. The ends were cut back, 7 bases at V and 4 bases at J, with 10 bases in the middle.

This chain joins TRBV15 and TRBJ2-1, with unresolved D. The CDR3 loop spans 13 amino acids. Trimming took 0 bases from V and 7 from J, leaving 7 bases between them. Germline V lookup: CDR1 LNHNV, CDR2 YYDKDF (reference sequence). The CDR3 here is CATSRDRVNEQFF. CDR3 sequence (DNA): TGTGCCACCAGCAGAGATAGGGTGAATGAGCAGTTCTTC.

V usage is TRBV27 and J usage is TRBJ1-1; the D gene is possibly TRBD1 (5 bases). Germline lookup yields CDR1 MNHEY and CDR2 SMNVEV (reference sequence). Trimming removed 5 bases from V and 0 bases from J, with 16 bases in between. The CDR3 runs to 16 residues. In nucleotides, the CDR3 is TGTGCCAGCAGTCCAGGGCTTCGGGCCGTGAACACTGAAGCTTTCTTT. Translation: CASSPGLRAVNTEAFF.

The chain links TRBV5-6 to TRBJ1-4; 9 bases match TRBD1. The germline V gene encodes CDR1 SGHDT and CDR2 YYEEEE. CDR3 length: 14 amino acids. Unmatched junction bases numbered 8, after V lost 1 base and J lost 13 bases. The DNA for the CDR3 is TGTGCCAGCAGCTTGTCGGGACAGGGTATTAGACTGTTTTTT. This sequence encodes CASSLSGQGIRLFF.

The chain uses TRBV6-5 and TRBJ2-7; TRBD2 agrees at 11 bases. The germline gives CDR1 MNHEY, CDR2 SVGAGI. The CDR3 is 15 residues long. V dropped 6 bases and J dropped 5; count of bases not matched to a gene: 9. CDR3 sequence: CASSLQGLAADEQYF. In nucleotides, the CDR3 is TGTGCCAGCAGCCTGCAGGGACTAGCGGCAGACGAGCAGTACTTC.